A selection of T cell receptor beta chains follows, all from one sample in a study of T-cell reconstitution after alpha-beta-depleted transplantation in children. TCRdb passed the PCR reads through MiXCR, listing each CDR3 protein once. The sample contains about 460,000 distinct CDR3 sequences, 11% of which appear only once. The source material was PBMCs, mostly from graft donor cells, sampled 180 days after TCRalphabeta/CD19-depleted stem cell transplant. The origin of the receptors is a female patient aged 2 to 10 who had a stem cell transplant for aplastic anemia, so the T cells may come from the graft donor. The CDR3 runs from the conserved cysteine through the conserved F or W. The D gene is left open where the match is weak. Only part of the rows carry a size: once, few, many, or a class if the clone is expanded.

>few|16|TRBV2|TRBD2|TRBJ2-1
TGTGCCAGCAGTCCAGAATACGGGAGGCCTTACAATGAGCAGTTCTTC
CASSPEYGRPYNEQFF
>-|14|TRBV20-1|-|TRBJ1-3
TGCAGTGCTAGGGTAGCAGGGACTGGAAACACCATATATTTT
CSARVAGTGNTIYF
>few|13|TRBV5-6|-|TRBJ1-1
TGTGCCAGCAGCCGGGGGGGAGGTGCTGAAGCTTTCTTT
CASSRGGGAEAFF
>-|16|TRBV4-2|-|TRBJ2-5
TGTGCCAGCAGCCCCTGGAGGGCCCTCGGGCAAGAGACCCAGTACTTC
CASSPWRALGQETQYF
>few|13|TRBV20-1|TRBD1|TRBJ2-7
TGCAGTGTGCCGGGACAGGTATACTACGAGCAGTACTTC
CSVPGQVYYEQYF
>-|12|TRBV7-9|TRBD2|TRBJ2-7
TGTGCCAGCAGCTTCGGGGGGGGCGAGCAGTACTTC
CASSFGGGEQYF
>many|12|TRBV12-3/TRBV12-4|TRBD1|TRBJ1-2
TGTGCCAGCAGCCGGACAGGGAATGGCTACACCTTC
CASSRTGNGYTF
>-|14|TRBV11-3|TRBD2|TRBJ2-1
TGTGCCAGCAGCTTGGGCGGGAGCAGGGAAAGCCAGTTCTTC
CASSLGGSRESQFF
>-|14|TRBV29-1|-|TRBJ2-7
TGCAGCTGTAACCTGGACGAAAACCCCTACGAGCAGTACTTC
CSCNLDENPYEQYF
>few|13|TRBV28|TRBD2|TRBJ2-5
TGTGCCAGCTTAGCGGGAGCCCAAGAGACCCAGTACTTC
CASLAGAQETQYF
>many|15|TRBV6-5|TRBD1|TRBJ2-7
TGTGCCAGCAGAACCGGGACAGGGAGCTCCTACGAGCAGTACTTC
CASRTGTGSSYEQYF
>-|11|TRBV6-2/TRBV6-3|-|TRBJ2-7
TGTGCCAGCAGTGACGAGTACGAGCAGTACTTC
CASSDEYEQYF
>-|18|TRBV6-5|TRBD1|TRBJ2-7
TGTGCCAGCAGTTACCGCCTCGCCTGGGGACAGGGTGACTACGAGCAGTACTTC
CASSYRLAWGQGDYEQYF
>few|15|TRBV7-8|TRBD1|TRBJ2-2
TGTGCCAGCAGCCTCGGGACAGGGCTCACCGGGGAGCTGTTTTTT
CASSLGTGLTGELFF
>few|18|TRBV6-5|TRBD1|TRBJ2-2
TGTGCCAGCAGTTACCCGAAAACTGGGACAGGGAACACCGGGGAGCTGTTTTTT
CASSYPKTGTGNTGELFF
>-|14|TRBV12-3/TRBV12-4|-|TRBJ2-7
TGTGCCAGCAGTCTGCAGGTATTCCCCTACGAGCAGTACTTC
CASSLQVFPYEQYF
>few|15|TRBV9|-|TRBJ2-1
TGTGCCAGCAGCGTAGCTGTGGGACGGTACAATGAGCAGTTCTTC
CASSVAVGRYNEQFF
>few|15|TRBV29-1|-|TRBJ2-7
TGCAGCGTTGAAGAGGGCAGGAGGGTCTCGGGAGAGCAGTACTTC
CSVEEGRRVSGEQYF
>-|15|TRBV7-2|-|TRBJ2-7
TGTGCCAGCAGCTTCCAAAAGGGGTCGGCCTACGAGCAGTACTTC
CASSFQKGSAYEQYF
>few|13|TRBV20-1|-|TRBJ2-5
TGCAGTGCTAGATTCGGAGAACAAGAGACCCAGTACTTC
CSARFGEQETQYF
>many|14|TRBV29-1|-|TRBJ2-7
TGCAGCGTTGGGGGGCAGCATACATCCTACGAGCAGTACTTC
CSVGGQHTSYEQYF
>-|16|TRBV11-2|TRBD1|TRBJ2-6
TGTGCCAGCAGGGACCGACAGGGTGGAGGGGCCAACGTCCTGACTTTC
CASRDRQGGGANVLTF
>-|18|TRBV27|TRBD2|TRBJ2-7
TGTGCCAGCAGTCCGACGGGGTCTAGCGGGCAGCTTGGATACGAGCAGTACTTC
CASSPTGSSGQLGYEQYF
>few|16|TRBV7-2|TRBD2|TRBJ2-5
TGTGCCAGCAGCTTAGTGGCGGGAGCGTACCAAGAGACCCAGTACTTC
CASSLVAGAYQETQYF
>-|13|TRBV29-1|-|TRBJ2-4
TGCAGCGTTGAGGCCGCCGTGCGGAACATTCAGTACTTC
CSVEAAVRNIQYF
>few|15|TRBV6-2/TRBV6-3|-|TRBJ2-7
TGTGCCAGCAGTTACGCGACAGTACTCCTCTACGAGCAGTACTTC
CASSYATVLLYEQYF
>-|16|TRBV29-1|-|TRBJ1-5
TGCAGCGTTGACCCCAGGACCCCCTTTGACAATCAGCCCCAGCATTTT
CSVDPRTPFDNQPQHF
>few|16|TRBV7-8|-|TRBJ1-1
TGTGCCAGCAGCTTATATCCGCATTACAGGGTCACTGAAGCTTTCTTT
CASSLYPHYRVTEAFF
>few|15|TRBV12-3/TRBV12-4|-|TRBJ2-3
TGTGCCAACAGCAGGGGGGAGGTTAGCACAGATACGCAGTATTTT
CANSRGEVSTDTQYF
>few|14|TRBV10-3|TRBD1|TRBJ2-7
TGTGCCATCAGGCTCCGGGACAGCACCTACGAGCAGTACTTC
CAIRLRDSTYEQYF
>few|13|TRBV28|-|TRBJ2-2
TGTGCCAGCAGGCCGGACTTGGGCGGGGAGCTGTTTTTT
CASRPDLGGELFF
>-|14|TRBV6-1|TRBD1|TRBJ2-3
TGTGCCAGCAGTGGACAGGGGGCTACAGATACGCAGTATTTT
CASSGQGATDTQYF
>-|13|TRBV28|-|TRBJ2-1
TGTGCCAGCAGTTTTCTTTTTTACAATGAGCAGTTCTTC
CASSFLFYNEQFF
>-|15|TRBV7-2|TRBD1|TRBJ2-7
TGTGCCAGCAGTAGCGACAGGGTGAGCTCCTACGAGCAGTACTTC
CASSSDRVSSYEQYF